This record concerns one T cell receptor (beta chain) sequence. Its antigen is undetermined. This sample stems from a study of cytomegalovirus exposure and HLA in healthy donors. Across the study: An earlier analysis identified under 130 million unique TCR beta sequences in 150 million to 200 million T cells.

The CDR3 consists of 13 residues. Per the germline V gene, CDR1 is SGHAT and CDR2 is FQDESV (reference sequence). With 3 bases removed from V and 13 bases from J, the gap between germline ends came to 13 bases. Study-wide points: Most TCR beta V segments were productive about 87% or about 30% of the time in an earlier analysis. Investigators reported about 160 TCR beta chains as tied to cytomegalovirus.

Vbeta (60) and Jbeta (13) primers were used in the PCR. Repertoires were generated with immunoSEQ multiplex PCR, while TCRdb's copy carries only in-frame clones and drops some. Among more than 85,000 clones listed, about 74% were seen once. This clonotype originated in a woman aged 18 to 35 in good health and CMV-seropositive. Input material: PBMCs. The chain links TRBV11-1 to TRBJ2-6; no clear D. The CDR3 sequence is CASSLPEQRVLTF. CDR3 DNA sequence: TGTGCCAGCAGCTTGCCTGAACAACGTGTCCTGACTTTC.